A single T cell receptor beta chain is shown here with its context. The target antigen is unknown. The data are from a study of T cell responses to AZD1222 COVID-19 vaccine. Background on the study: Second-dose schedules of about 4 or about 12 weeks were combined.

Whole-study results and caveats: Spike-specific TCR breadth and depth were elevated following two AZD1222 doses. No repertoire was sampled before or during the peak T cell response, only after it.

The method was immunoSEQ multiplex PCR; TCRdb's version includes in-frame clones alone and lacks a portion of them. This sample has 200,000 or so clones, with 90% to 95% found just once. V lost 3 bases to trimming and J lost 1 base, with 9 bases between them. The CDR3 is 15 residues long. The germline CDR1 and CDR2 sequences are KGHSH and LQKENI. The chain joins TRBV18 to TRBJ2-2; D perhaps matches TRBD1 (6 bases). This specimen was peripheral blood, taken on day 0 of AZD1222 vaccination. The clonotype comes from an adult in good health. The CDR3 bases are TGTGCCAGCTCACCCAGGGGAAGGAACACCGGGGAGCTGTTTTTT. Encoded protein: CASSPRGRNTGELFF.